This T cell receptor beta chain was recorded in a study of T-cell memory formation after mild COVID-19. Overall study results and limits: Several responding clones turned up in pre-infection memory, indicating that cross-reactive memory may have taken part. While clones contracting from day 15 to 85 were balanced between CD4 and CD8, later expanders leaned CD4+.

Comment on this clonotype: Its matching antigen is unknown.

The CDR3 is 14 residues long. V dropped 2 bases and J dropped 6; count of bases not matched to a gene: 3. CDR1 is SGHRS and CDR2 is YFSETQ in the germline V gene. Employing constant-segment primers, 5'RACE generated TCR alpha and TCR beta cDNA libraries bearing sample barcodes and UMIs. MiXCR, applied by TCRdb to the 5' RACE reads, yields one record per CDR3 protein. The table records about 560,000 distinct CDR3 sequences, about a fifth of them present only once. The TCR comes from an adult woman who had mild COVID-19 (a few samples of this study predate the infection). Cell type and time point are not known. Input material: PBMCs or a T cell subset sorted from them (not recorded which). This chain joins TRBV5-1 and TRBJ2-7; 12 bases are shared with TRBD2. CDR3 region: CASSFTSGGSEQYF. The CDR3 bases are TGCGCCAGCAGCTTTACTAGCGGGGGGAGCGAGCAGTACTTC.